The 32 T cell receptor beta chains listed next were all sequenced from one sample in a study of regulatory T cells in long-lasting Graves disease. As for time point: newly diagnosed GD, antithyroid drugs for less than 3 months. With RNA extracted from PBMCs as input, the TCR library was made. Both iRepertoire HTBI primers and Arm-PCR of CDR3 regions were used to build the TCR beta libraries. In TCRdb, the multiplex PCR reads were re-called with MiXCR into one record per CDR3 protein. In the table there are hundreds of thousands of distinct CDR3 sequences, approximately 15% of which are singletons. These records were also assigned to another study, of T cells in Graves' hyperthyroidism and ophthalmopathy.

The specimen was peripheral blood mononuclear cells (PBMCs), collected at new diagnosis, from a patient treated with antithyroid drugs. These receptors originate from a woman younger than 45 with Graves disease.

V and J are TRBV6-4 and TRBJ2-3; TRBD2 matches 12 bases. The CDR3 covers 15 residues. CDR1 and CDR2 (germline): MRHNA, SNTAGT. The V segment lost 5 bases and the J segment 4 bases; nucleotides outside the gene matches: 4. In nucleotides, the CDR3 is TGTGCCAGCAGTCGACTAGCGGGAGAGGCAGATACGCAGTATTTT. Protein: CASSRLAGEADTQYF.

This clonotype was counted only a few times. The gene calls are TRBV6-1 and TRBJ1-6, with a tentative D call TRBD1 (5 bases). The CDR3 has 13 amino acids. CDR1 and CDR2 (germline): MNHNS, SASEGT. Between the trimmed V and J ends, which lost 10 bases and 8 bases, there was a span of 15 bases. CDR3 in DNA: TGTGCCATCAGGGCCGGTTCTCATTCACCCCTCCACTTT. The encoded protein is CAIRAGSHSPLHF.

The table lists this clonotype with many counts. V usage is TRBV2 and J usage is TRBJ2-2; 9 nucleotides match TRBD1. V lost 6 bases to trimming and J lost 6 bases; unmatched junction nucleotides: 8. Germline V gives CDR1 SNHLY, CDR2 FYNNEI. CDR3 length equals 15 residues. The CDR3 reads CASRRQGERAGELFF. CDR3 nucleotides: TGTGCCAGCAGAAGACAGGGGGAGAGGGCCGGGGAGCTGTTTTTT.

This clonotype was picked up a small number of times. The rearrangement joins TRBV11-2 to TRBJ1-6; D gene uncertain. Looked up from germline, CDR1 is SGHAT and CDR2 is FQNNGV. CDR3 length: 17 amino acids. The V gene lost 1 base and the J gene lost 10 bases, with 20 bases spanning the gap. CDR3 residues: CASSLVVIQTQTSPLHF. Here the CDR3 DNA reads TGTGCCAGCAGCTTAGTCGTCATACAAACCCAAACATCACCCCTCCACTTT.

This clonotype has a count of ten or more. This chain's CDR3 is CASSINPGELFF. The DNA for the CDR3 is TGTGCCAGCAGCATTAACCCCGGGGAGCTGTTTTTT. This chain joins TRBV7-3 and TRBJ2-2; D not resolved. The germline CDR1 and CDR2 sequences are SGHTA and FQGTGA. The CDR3 is 12 amino acids. The germline V and J ends were trimmed by 5 bases and 6 bases, with 7 bases remaining between them. Drawing the rest from reference TRBV7-3 and TRBJ2-2, the complete variable domain is GAGVSQTPSNKVTEKGKYVELRCDPISGHTALYWYRQSLGQGPEFLIYFQGTGAADDSGLPNDRFFAVRPEGSVSTLKIQRTERGDSAVYLCASSINPGELFFGEGSRLTVL.

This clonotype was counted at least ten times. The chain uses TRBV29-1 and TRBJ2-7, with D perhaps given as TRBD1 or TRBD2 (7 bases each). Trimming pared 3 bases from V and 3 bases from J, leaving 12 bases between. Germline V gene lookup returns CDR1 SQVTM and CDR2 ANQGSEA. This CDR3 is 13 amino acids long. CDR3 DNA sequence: TGCAGCGTTGACCAGGGGGGGAGCTACGAGCAGTACTTC. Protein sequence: CSVDQGGSYEQYF.

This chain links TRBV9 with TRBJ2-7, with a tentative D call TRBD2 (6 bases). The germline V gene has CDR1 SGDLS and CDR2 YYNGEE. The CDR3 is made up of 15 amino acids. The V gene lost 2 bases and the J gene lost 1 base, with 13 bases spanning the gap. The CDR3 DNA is TGTGCCAGCAGCGTCCAAGGAGGGGATTCCTACGAGCAGTACTTC. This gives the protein CASSVQGGDSYEQYF.

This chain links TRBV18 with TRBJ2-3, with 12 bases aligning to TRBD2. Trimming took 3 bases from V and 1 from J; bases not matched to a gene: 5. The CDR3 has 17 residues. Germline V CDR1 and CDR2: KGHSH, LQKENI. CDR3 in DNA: TGTGCCAGCTCACCGCTAGCGGGAGGGCCGGGCACAGATACGCAGTATTTT. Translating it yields CASSPLAGGPGTDTQYF.

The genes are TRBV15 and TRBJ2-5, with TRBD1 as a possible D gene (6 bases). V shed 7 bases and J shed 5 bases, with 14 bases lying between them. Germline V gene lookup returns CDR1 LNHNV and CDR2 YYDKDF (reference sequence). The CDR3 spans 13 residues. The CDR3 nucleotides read TGTGCCACCACACAGGGTCCAAGGGAGACCCAGTACTTC. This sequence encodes CATTQGPRETQYF.

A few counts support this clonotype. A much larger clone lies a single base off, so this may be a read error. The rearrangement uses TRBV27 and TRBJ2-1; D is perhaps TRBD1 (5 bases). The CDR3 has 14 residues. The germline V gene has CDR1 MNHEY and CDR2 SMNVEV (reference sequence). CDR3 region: CASGLGVSYNEQFF. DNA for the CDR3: TGTGCCAGCGGTTTAGGGGTCTCCTACAATGAGCAGTTCTTC.

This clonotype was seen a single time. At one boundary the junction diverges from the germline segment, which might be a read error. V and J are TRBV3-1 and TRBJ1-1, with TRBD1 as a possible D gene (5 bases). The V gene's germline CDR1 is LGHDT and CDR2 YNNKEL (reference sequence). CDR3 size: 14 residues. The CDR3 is CAGSLAVRGTEAFF. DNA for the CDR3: TGTGCCGGCAGCCTTGCCGTGAGGGGCACTGAAGCTTTCTTT.

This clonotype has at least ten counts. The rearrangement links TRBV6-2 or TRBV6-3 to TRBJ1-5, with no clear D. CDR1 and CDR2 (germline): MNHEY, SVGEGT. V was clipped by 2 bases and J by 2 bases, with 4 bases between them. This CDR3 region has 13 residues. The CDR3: CASSYAGNQPQHF. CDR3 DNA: TGTGCCAGCAGTTACGCGGGCAATCAGCCCCAGCATTTT.

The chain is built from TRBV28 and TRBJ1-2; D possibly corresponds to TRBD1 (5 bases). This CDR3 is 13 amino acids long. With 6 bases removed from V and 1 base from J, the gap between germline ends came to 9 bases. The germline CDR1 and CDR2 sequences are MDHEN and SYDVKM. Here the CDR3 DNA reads TGTGCCAGCAGGGGGGAGGGTAACTATGGCTACACCTTC. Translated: CASRGEGNYGYTF.

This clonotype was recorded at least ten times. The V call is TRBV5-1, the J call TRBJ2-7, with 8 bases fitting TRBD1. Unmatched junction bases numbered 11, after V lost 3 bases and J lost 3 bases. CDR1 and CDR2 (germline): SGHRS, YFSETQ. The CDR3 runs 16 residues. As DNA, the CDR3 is TGCGCCAGCAGCTGGGGGGCTTATGACAGGGGCTACGAGCAGTACTTC. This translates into CASSWGAYDRGYEQYF.

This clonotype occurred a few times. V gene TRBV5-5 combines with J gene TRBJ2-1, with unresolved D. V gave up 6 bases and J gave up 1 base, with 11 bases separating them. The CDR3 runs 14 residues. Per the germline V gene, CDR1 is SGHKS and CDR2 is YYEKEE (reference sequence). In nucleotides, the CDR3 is TGTGCCAGCAAGATAGGCTATTCCTACAATGAGCAGTTCTTC. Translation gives CASKIGYSYNEQFF.

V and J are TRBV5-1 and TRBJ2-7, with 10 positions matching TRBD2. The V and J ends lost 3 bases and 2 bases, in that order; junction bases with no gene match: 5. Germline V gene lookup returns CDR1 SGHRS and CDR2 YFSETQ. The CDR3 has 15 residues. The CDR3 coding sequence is TGCGCCAGCAGCTGGTCTAGCGGGAGAACCTACGAGCAGTACTTC. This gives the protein CASSWSSGRTYEQYF.

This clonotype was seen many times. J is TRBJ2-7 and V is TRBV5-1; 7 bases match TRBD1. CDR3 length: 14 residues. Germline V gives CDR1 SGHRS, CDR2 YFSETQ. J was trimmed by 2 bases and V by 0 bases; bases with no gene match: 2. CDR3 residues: CASSLAQGAYEQYF. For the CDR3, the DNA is TGCGCCAGCAGCTTGGCCCAGGGGGCCTACGAGCAGTACTTC.

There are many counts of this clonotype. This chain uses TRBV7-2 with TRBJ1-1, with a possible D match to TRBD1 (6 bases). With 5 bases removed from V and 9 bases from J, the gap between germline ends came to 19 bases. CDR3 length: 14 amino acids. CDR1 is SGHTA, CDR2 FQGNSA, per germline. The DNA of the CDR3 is TGTGCCAGCAGCCTCCCAAAGACAGGTGGACAAGCTTTCTTT. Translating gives CASSLPKTGGQAFF.

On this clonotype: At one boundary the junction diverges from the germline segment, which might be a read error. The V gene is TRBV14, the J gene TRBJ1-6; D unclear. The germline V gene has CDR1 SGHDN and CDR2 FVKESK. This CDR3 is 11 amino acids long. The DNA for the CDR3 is TGTGCCAGCAGCCCGACGCCGGGGAAGTACTTT. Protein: CASSPTPGKYF.

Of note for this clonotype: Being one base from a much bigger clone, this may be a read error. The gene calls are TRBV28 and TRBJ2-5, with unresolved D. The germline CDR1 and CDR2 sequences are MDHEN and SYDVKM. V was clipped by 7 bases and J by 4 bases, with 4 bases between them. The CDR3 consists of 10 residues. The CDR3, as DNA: TGTGCCAGCACGGGAGAGACCCAGTACTTC. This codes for CASTGETQYF.

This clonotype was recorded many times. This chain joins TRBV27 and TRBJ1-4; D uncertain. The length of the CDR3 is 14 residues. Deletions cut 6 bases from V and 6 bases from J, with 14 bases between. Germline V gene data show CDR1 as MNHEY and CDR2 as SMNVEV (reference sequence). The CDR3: CASSPNWRDEKLFF. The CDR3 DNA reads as TGTGCCAGCAGCCCAAACTGGCGCGATGAAAAACTGTTTTTT.

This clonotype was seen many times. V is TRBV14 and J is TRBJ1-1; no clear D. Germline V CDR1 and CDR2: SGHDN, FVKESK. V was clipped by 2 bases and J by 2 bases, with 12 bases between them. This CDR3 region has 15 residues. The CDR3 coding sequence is TGTGCCAGCAGCCAAATGGCGGCAGCTAACACTGAAGCTTTCTTT. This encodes CASSQMAAANTEAFF.

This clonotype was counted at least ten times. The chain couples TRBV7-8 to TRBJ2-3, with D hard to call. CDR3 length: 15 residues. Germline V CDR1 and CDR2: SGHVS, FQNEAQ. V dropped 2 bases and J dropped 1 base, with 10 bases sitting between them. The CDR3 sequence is CASSLSNLGTDTQYF. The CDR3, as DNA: TGTGCCAGCAGCTTAAGTAACCTCGGCACAGATACGCAGTATTTT.

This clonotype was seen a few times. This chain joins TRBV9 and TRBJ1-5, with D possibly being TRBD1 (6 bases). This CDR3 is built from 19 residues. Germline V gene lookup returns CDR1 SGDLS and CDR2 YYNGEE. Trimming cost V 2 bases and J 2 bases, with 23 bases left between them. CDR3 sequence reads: CASSVSWTARSSRNQPQHF. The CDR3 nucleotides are TGTGCCAGCAGCGTCAGTTGGACAGCCCGCTCGTCTCGCAATCAGCCCCAGCATTTT.

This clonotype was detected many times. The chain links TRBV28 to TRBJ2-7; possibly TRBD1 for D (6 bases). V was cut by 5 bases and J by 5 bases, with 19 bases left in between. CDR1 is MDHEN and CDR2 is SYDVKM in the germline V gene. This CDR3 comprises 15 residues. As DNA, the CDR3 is TGTGCCAGCAGTAATTCTCCTTACAGGGTTAACGAGCAGTACTTC. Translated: CASSNSPYRVNEQYF.

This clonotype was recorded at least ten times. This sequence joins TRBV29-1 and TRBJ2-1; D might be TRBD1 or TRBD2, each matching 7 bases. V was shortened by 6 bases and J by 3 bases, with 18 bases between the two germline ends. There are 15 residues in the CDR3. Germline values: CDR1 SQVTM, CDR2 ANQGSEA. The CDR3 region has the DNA TGCAGCGTCCAAGGTCAGGGGGGGGGCTACAATGAGCAGTTCTTC. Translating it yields CSVQGQGGGYNEQFF.

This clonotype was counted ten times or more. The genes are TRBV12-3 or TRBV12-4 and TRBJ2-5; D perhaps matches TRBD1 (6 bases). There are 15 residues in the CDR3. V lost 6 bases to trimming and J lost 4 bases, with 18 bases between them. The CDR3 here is CASRGSDSGAETQYF. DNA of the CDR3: TGTGCCAGCAGGGGTTCGGACAGTGGCGCAGAGACCCAGTACTTC.

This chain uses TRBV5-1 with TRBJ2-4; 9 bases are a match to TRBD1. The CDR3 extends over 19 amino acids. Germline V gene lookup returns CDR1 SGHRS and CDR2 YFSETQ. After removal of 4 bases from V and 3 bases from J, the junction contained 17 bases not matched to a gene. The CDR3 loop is CASSPPPTTGGGGKNIQYF. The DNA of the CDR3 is TGCGCCAGCAGCCCACCGCCTACTACAGGGGGCGGGGGCAAAAACATTCAGTACTTC. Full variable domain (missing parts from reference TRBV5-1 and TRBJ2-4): KAGVTQTPRYLIKTRGQQVTLSCSPISGHRSVSWYQQTPGQGLQFLFEYFSETQRNKGNFPGRFSGRQFSNSRSEMNVSTLELGDSALYLCASSPPPTTGGGGKNIQYFGAGTRLSVL.

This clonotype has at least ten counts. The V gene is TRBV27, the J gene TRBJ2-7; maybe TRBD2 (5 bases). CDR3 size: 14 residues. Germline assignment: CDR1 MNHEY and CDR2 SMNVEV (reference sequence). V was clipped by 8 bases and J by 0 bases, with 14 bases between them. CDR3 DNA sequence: TGTGCCAGCTCCGAAGGAGGAAACTCCTACGAGCAGTACTTC. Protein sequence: CASSEGGNSYEQYF.

CDR3 coding DNA: TGTGCCAGCTCACCAACTAGCGGGAGGGCGTCGGAGACCCAGTACTTC. Translated: CASSPTSGRASETQYF. The rearrangement uses TRBV18 and TRBJ2-5; 13 bases match TRBD2. Trimming removed 2 bases from V and 5 bases from J; junction bases left unmatched: 5. The CDR3 has 16 residues. Germline CDR1 and CDR2: KGHSH and LQKENI.

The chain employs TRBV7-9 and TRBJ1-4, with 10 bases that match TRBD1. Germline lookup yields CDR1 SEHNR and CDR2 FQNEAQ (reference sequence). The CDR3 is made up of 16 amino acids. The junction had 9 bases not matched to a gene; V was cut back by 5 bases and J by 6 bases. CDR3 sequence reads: CASSKYSGTGDEKLFF. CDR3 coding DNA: TGTGCCAGCAGCAAATACTCGGGGACAGGGGATGAAAAACTGTTTTTT.

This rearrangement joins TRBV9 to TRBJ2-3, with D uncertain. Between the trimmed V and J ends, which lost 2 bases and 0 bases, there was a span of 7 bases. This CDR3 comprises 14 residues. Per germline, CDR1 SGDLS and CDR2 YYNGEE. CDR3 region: CASSVTTSTDTQYF. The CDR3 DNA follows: TGTGCCAGCAGCGTTACTACTAGCACAGATACGCAGTATTTT.